This paragraph covers one T cell receptor (beta chain) sequence. Allocation to cohorts depended on clinical history reported by the participants. Donors in Cohort 3 who had recovered were those with two negative PCRs, healthcare professional clearance, or resolution of their symptoms. The CDR3 totals 16 residues. Trimming shortened V by 1 base and J by 6 bases, and 16 bases separated the two germline ends. CDR1 and CDR2 (germline): GTSNPN, SVGIG (reference sequence). This sample stems from a study of blood T cell repertoires in COVID-19. As processed by the authors: Estimates of nucleated cell counts were drawn from the amplification of reference gene primers. Clones were sequenced by immunoSEQ multiplex PCR, and TCRdb holds only the in-frame ones, with some missing. V, J and clone size are those of that table, while D and trimming were read from the DNA. The table shows about 380,000 clones, with around 87% occurring only once.

The chain employs TRBV30 and TRBJ1-6; a possible D gene is TRBD1 (5 bases). This clonotype was sampled from a man under 40 who had recovered from COVID-19. The source material was PBMCs or T cells enriched from blood (not recorded which). This CDR3 is CAWSAILGLSNSPLHF. The CDR3 DNA reads TGTGCCTGGAGTGCGATCCTGGGACTGAGTAATTCACCCCTCCACTTT.